The clone carrying this T cell receptor beta chain turned up a few times. What it recognizes is unknown. The data derive from a study of blood T cells in healthy people across ages. Together with a sample-barcoded 5' primer, a J-beta primer mix was included in a second PCR lasting about 6 to 12 cycles. One entry per CDR3 protein, called by TCRdb with MiXCR from the 5' RACE reads. The sample comprises roughly 1.5 million distinct CDR3 sequences, roughly 43% of which are singletons, and about 4% rests with the top ten. Study-wide results and limits: Significant beta diversity loss was already apparent by age roughly 40, declining roughly linearly.

V dropped 0 bases and J dropped 0 bases, with 8 bases sitting between them. This CDR3 spans 15 amino acids. This chain uses TRBV12-3 or TRBV12-4 with TRBJ1-2, with D uncertain. This TCR was recovered from a woman aged 18-30 years in good health. The sample was blood. CDR3 region: CASSLAPAANYGYTF. For the CDR3, the DNA is TGTGCCAGCAGTTTAGCTCCTGCCGCTAACTATGGCTACACCTTC.